One and the same sample provided the 17 T cell receptor beta chains below, sequenced in a study of blood T cell repertoires in COVID-19. The data were produced by immunoSEQ multiplex PCR, yet TCRdb's version contains in-frame clones alone and is incomplete. Of 80,000 to 100,000 clones in the sample, more than 90% were seen once. The source material was peripheral blood. The receptors shown here come from a human donor with active COVID-19. The donor label of this sample is uncertain.

This chain joins TRBV27 and TRBJ2-1, with D possibly being TRBD2 (6 bases). CDR1 is MNHEY, CDR2 SMNVEV, per germline (reference sequence). Trimming pared 5 bases from V and 6 bases from J, leaving 14 bases between. The CDR3 consists of 14 residues. In DNA form, the CDR3 reads TGTGCCAGCAGTCTCGGGACTCCCCCCAATGAGCAGTTCTTC. This codes for CASSLGTPPNEQFF.

This chain links TRBV24-1 with TRBJ2-1; 11 positions agree with TRBD2. Germline CDR1 KGHDR, CDR2 SFDVKD. J lost 4 bases, V lost 8 bases, and 9 bases had no gene match. There are 16 residues in the CDR3. The CDR3 nucleotides are TGTGCCACCAAGCCCTCCGGGACTAGCGGATACAATGAGCAGTTCTTC. The encoded protein is CATKPSGTSGYNEQFF.

The V call is TRBV28, the J call TRBJ2-6; no clear D gene. CDR3 length equals 14 residues. The V and J ends lost 4 bases and 0 bases respectively, with 4 bases between them. Germline CDR1 reads MDHEN; CDR2 reads SYDVKM. CDR3 sequence reads: CASSSSSGANVLTF. The CDR3, as DNA: TGTGCCAGCAGTTCCTCCTCTGGGGCCAACGTCCTGACTTTC.

The J gene is TRBJ2-5, the V gene TRBV5-1, with 8 bases that match TRBD1. CDR3 length: 15 residues. V gave up 4 bases and J gave up 0 bases; unmatched junction bases: 5. The V gene's germline CDR1 is SGHRS and CDR2 YFSETQ. CDR3 region: CASSLQDRDQETQYF. The CDR3 bases are TGCGCCAGCAGCCTTCAGGACAGGGACCAAGAGACCCAGTACTTC.

V usage is TRBV7-9 and J usage is TRBJ2-3, with 10 bases aligning to TRBD1. Losses at the gene ends were 5 bases for V and 3 bases for J; bases not matched to a gene: 8. CDR1 is SEHNR and CDR2 is FQNEAQ in the germline V gene (reference sequence). The CDR3 is made up of 16 amino acids. The CDR3 DNA sequence: TGTGCCAGCAGCCCCCGACAGGGGGCTGTTACAGATACGCAGTATTTT. Translation: CASSPRQGAVTDTQYF.

CDR3 in amino acids: CASSLPGAYGYTF. In nucleotides, the CDR3 is TGTGCCAGCAGCTTGCCAGGGGCCTATGGCTACACCTTC. V and J are TRBV5-5 and TRBJ1-2, with a weak D call TRBD1 (6 bases). Germline lookup yields CDR1 SGHKS and CDR2 YYEKEE (reference sequence). The germline V and J ends were trimmed by 1 base and 4 bases, with 8 bases remaining between them. The CDR3 length is 13 residues.

The rearrangement links TRBV27 to TRBJ2-3, with TRBD2 as a possible D gene (6 bases). The CDR3 consists of 16 residues. The germline V gene has CDR1 MNHEY and CDR2 SMNVEV (reference sequence). Trimming took 4 bases from V and 0 from J, leaving 14 bases between them. DNA of the CDR3: TGTGCCAGCAGTTCTATGGTAGCGGTAAGCACAGATACGCAGTATTTT. Its protein is CASSSMVAVSTDTQYF.

CDR3 nucleotides: TGTGCCAGCAGTTTCGGGACAGGCAACTACGAGCAGTACTTC. It translates to CASSFGTGNYEQYF. V and J are TRBV27 and TRBJ2-7; 8 bases are shared with TRBD1. This CDR3 spans 14 amino acids. Trimming took 3 bases from V and 3 from J; bases not matched to a gene: 4. Germline values: CDR1 MNHEY, CDR2 SMNVEV (reference sequence).

The V and J genes are TRBV11-2 and TRBJ1-3; maybe TRBD1 (6 bases). The CDR3 consists of 17 residues. Trimming cost V 2 bases and J 1 base, with 15 bases left between them. The germline V gene encodes CDR1 SGHAT and CDR2 FQNNGV. CDR3 protein: CASSLRAGARSGNTIYF. In DNA form, the CDR3 reads TGTGCCAGCAGCTTAAGGGCGGGGGCTAGGTCTGGAAACACCATATATTTT.

This chain joins TRBV4-1 and TRBJ2-7; a weak D match, TRBD2 (5 bases). This CDR3 has 12 residues. Trimming shortened V by 3 bases and J by 6 bases, and 9 bases separated the two germline ends. Germline V gene lookup returns CDR1 MGHRA and CDR2 YSYEKL. The CDR3 sequence: CASSHEGLEQYF. In DNA, the CDR3 is TGCGCCAGCAGCCATGAGGGCCTCGAGCAGTACTTC.

J is TRBJ1-3 and V is TRBV5-5, with a tentative D call TRBD1 (6 bases). CDR1 is SGHKS and CDR2 is YYEKEE in the germline V gene (reference sequence). CDR3 length: 19 amino acids. V lost 4 bases, J lost 0 bases, and 23 bases lay in between. The CDR3 bases are TGTGCCAGCAGCGCCCGGGACATGATCTCTGAAACCTCTGGAAACACCATATATTTT. Amino acids: CASSARDMISETSGNTIYF. The whole variable domain, filled in from reference TRBV5-5 and TRBJ1-3, reads DAGVTQSPTHLIKTRGQQVTLRCSPISGHKSVSWYQQVLGQGPQFIFQYYEKEERGRGNFPDRFSARQFPNYSSELNVNALLLGDSALYLCASSARDMISETSGNTIYFGEGSWLTVV.

J is TRBJ2-3 and V is TRBV5-1; D gene ambiguous. The CDR3 runs to 14 residues. The germline CDR1 and CDR2 sequences are SGHRS and YFSETQ. The V and J ends lost 0 bases and 2 bases respectively, with 7 bases between them. Here the CDR3 reads CASSLATDTDTQYF. Here the CDR3 DNA reads TGCGCCAGCAGCTTGGCTACCGACACAGATACGCAGTATTTT. Complete variable domain (other parts from reference TRBV5-1 and TRBJ2-3): KAGVTQTPRYLIKTRGQQVTLSCSPISGHRSVSWYQQTPGQGLQFLFEYFSETQRNKGNFPGRFSGRQFSNSRSEMNVSTLELGDSALYLCASSLATDTDTQYFGPGTRLTVL.

The V call is TRBV7-2, the J call TRBJ1-5; TRBD1 agrees at 10 bases. The CDR3 covers 17 residues. V was pared by 6 bases and J by 0 bases, with 8 bases of the junction left unmatched. Germline-derived CDR1 and CDR2 are SGHTA and FQGNSA. The DNA of the CDR3 is TGTGCCAGCAGTCCCGGGACAGGGGTTTTTAGCAATCAGCCCCAGCATTTT. Its protein product is CASSPGTGVFSNQPQHF.

The V gene is TRBV19, the J gene TRBJ2-1; D is uncertain. V was clipped by 6 bases and J by 7 bases, with 7 bases between them. CDR1 and CDR2 from the germline V gene are LNHDA and SQIVND (reference sequence). The CDR3 is made up of 11 amino acids. The CDR3: CASRARNEQFF. The CDR3 bases are TGTGCCAGTAGGGCTAGGAATGAGCAGTTCTTC.

V is TRBV19 and J is TRBJ1-3, with D maybe TRBD1 (5 bases). CDR3 length equals 14 residues. Between the trimmed V and J ends, which lost 10 bases and 2 bases, there was a span of 15 bases. Germline CDR1 reads LNHDA; CDR2 reads SQIVND (reference sequence). In DNA, the CDR3 is TGTGCCACTCCACAGGAGCCTCCTGGAAACACCATATATTTT. This sequence encodes CATPQEPPGNTIYF.

The chain employs TRBV7-2 and TRBJ2-2, with 7 bases fitting TRBD1. CDR3 length: 15 residues. The V gene end was trimmed by 5 bases and the J gene end by 5 bases; junction bases not matched to a gene: 8. From germline, CDR1 is SGHTA and CDR2 FQGNSA. The CDR3 region is CASSPEGRGTGELFF. The CDR3, as DNA: TGTGCCAGCAGCCCCGAGGGCAGGGGGACCGGGGAGCTGTTTTTT.

The chain employs TRBV7-2 and TRBJ2-3, with D maybe TRBD2 (5 bases). CDR3 length equals 12 residues. In germline, CDR1 is SGHTA, CDR2 FQGNSA. V dropped 5 bases and J dropped 8 bases, with 11 bases sitting between them. In nucleotides, the CDR3 is TGTGCCAGCAGCCTCAGGACTGGTACGCAGTATTTT. Amino acids: CASSLRTGTQYF.